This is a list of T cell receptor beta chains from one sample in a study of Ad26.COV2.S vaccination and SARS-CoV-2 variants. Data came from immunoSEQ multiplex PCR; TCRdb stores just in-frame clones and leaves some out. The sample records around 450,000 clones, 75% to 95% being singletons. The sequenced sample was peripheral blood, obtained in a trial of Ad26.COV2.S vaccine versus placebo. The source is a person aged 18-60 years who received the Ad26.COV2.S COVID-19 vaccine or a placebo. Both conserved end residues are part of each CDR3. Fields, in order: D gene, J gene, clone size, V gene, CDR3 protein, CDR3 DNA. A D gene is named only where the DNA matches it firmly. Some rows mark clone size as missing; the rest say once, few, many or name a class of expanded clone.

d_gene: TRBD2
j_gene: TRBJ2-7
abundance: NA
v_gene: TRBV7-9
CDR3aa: CASSPEATSASSYEQYF
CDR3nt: TGTGCCAGCAGCCCGGAGGCAACTAGCGCAAGCTCCTACGAGCAGTACTTC

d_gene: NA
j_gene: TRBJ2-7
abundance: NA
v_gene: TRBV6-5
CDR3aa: CASSLGTNYEQYF
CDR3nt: TGTGCCAGCAGCCTTGGGACAAACTACGAGCAGTACTTC

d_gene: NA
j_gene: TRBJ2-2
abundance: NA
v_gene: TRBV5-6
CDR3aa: CASTKEGYGELFF
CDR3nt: TGTGCCAGCACCAAGGAAGGGTACGGGGAGCTGTTTTTT

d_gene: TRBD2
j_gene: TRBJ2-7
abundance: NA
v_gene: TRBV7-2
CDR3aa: CASREGLAGGYYEQYF
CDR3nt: TGTGCCAGCAGGGAGGGGCTAGCGGGAGGCTACTACGAGCAGTACTTC

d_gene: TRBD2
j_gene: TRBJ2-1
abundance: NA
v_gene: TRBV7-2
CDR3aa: CASSLSPGLAGVNEQFF
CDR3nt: TGTGCCAGCAGCTTAAGCCCGGGACTAGCGGGGGTAAATGAGCAGTTCTTC

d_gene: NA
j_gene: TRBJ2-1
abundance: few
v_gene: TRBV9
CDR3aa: CASSVAPSDSLGGEQFF
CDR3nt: TGTGCCAGCAGCGTAGCCCCAAGTGACTCTTTGGGGGGTGAGCAGTTCTTC

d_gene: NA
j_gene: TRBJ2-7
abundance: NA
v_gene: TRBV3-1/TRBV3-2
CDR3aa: CASSQLGTVEQYF
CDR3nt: TGTGCCAGCAGCCAATTAGGGACGGTCGAGCAGTACTTC

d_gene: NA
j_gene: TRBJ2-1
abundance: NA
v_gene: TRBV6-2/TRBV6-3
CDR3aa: CASSKRLSSYNEQFF
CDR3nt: TGTGCCAGCAGTAAGCGCTTGAGCTCCTACAATGAGCAGTTCTTC

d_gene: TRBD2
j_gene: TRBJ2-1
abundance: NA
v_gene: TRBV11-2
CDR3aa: CASSLKGLAGGYYNEQFF
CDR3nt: TGTGCCAGCAGCTTAAAAGGACTAGCGGGAGGGTACTACAATGAGCAGTTCTTC

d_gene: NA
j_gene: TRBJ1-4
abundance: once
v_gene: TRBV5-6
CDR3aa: CASSWGPGNEKLFF
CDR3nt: TGTGCCAGCAGCTGGGGGCCTGGTAATGAAAAACTGTTTTTT

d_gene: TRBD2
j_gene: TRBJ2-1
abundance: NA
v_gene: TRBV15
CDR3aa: CATSIWGLAGAYNEQFF
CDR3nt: TGTGCCACCAGCATCTGGGGACTAGCGGGAGCCTACAATGAGCAGTTCTTC

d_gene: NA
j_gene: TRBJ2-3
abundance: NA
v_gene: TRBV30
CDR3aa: CAWRGKAQYF
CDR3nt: TGTGCCTGGCGGGGCAAAGCGCAGTATTTT

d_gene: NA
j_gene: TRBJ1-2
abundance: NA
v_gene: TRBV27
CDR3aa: CASSKDRETTNYGYTF
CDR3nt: TGTGCCAGCAGTAAGGATCGGGAAACAACTAACTATGGCTACACCTTC

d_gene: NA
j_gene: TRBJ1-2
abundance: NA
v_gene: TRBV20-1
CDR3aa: CSGGELDGYTF
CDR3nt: TGCAGTGGGGGAGAACTAGACGGCTACACCTTC

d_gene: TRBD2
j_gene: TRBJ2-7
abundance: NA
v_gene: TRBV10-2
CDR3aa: CASSASGVLFYEQYF
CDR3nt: TGCGCCAGCAGTGCTAGCGGAGTCCTTTTCTACGAGCAGTACTTC

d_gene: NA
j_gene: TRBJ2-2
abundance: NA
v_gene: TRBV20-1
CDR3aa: CSASDSVTGELFF
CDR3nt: TGCAGTGCTAGTGACTCGGTGACCGGGGAGCTGTTTTTT

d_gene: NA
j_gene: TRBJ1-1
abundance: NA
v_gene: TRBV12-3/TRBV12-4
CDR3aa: CASSLDRATEAFF
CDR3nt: TGTGCCAGCAGTTTAGACAGAGCCACTGAAGCTTTCTTT

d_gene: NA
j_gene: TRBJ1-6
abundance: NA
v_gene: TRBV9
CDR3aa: CASSGSGNPLHF
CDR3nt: TGTGCCAGCAGCGGCTCTGGGAACCCCCTCCACTTT

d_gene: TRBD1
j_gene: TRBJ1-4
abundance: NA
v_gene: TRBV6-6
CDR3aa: CASTPGQGDNEKLFF
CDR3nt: TGTGCCAGCACTCCCGGACAGGGGGATAATGAAAAACTGTTTTTT

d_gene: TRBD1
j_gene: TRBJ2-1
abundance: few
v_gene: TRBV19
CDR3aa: CASSSRTGVGNEQFF
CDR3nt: TGTGCCAGTAGTTCCCGGACAGGGGTGGGCAATGAGCAGTTCTTC

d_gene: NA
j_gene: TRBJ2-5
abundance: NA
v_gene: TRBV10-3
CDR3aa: CAISGIDETQYF
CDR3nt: TGTGCCATCAGTGGAATCGATGAGACCCAGTACTTC

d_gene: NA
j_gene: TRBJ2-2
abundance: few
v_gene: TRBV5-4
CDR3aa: CASSLARGQNTGELFF
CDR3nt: TGTGCCAGCAGCTTGGCAAGAGGCCAGAACACCGGGGAGCTGTTTTTT

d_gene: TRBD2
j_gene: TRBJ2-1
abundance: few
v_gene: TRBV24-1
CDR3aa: CATSEATSGSVRFF
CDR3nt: TGTGCCACCAGTGAGGCTACTAGCGGGAGTGTCAGATTCTTC

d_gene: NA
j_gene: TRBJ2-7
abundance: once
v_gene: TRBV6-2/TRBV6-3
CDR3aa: CASSYSTAWLGHEDVHEQYF
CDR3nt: TGTGCCAGCAGTTACTCGACAGCGTGGCTGGGACACGAGGACGTCCACGAGCAGTACTTC

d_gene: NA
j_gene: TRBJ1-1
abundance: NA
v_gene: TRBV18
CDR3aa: CASSAIIGGTEAFF
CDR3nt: TGTGCCAGCTCAGCTATAATAGGTGGCACTGAAGCTTTCTTT

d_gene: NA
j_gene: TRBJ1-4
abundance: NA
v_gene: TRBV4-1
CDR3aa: CASSNTLQRRNEKLFF
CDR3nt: TGCGCCAGCAGCAATACCCTACAGAGAAGAAATGAAAAACTGTTTTTT

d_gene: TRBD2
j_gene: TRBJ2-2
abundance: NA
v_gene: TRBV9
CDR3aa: CASSVPRGSGRGTGELFF
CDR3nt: TGTGCCAGCAGCGTACCGAGGGGTAGCGGGAGGGGTACCGGGGAGCTGTTTTTT

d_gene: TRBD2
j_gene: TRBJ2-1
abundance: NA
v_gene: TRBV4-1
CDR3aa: CASSQGGGGYNEQFF
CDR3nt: TGCGCCAGCAGCCAAGGAGGCGGGGGATACAATGAGCAGTTCTTC

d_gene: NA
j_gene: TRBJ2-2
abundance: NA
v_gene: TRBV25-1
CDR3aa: CATPSWGTAANTGELFF
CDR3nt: TGTGCCACCCCTTCTTGGGGGACGGCCGCGAACACCGGGGAGCTGTTTTTT